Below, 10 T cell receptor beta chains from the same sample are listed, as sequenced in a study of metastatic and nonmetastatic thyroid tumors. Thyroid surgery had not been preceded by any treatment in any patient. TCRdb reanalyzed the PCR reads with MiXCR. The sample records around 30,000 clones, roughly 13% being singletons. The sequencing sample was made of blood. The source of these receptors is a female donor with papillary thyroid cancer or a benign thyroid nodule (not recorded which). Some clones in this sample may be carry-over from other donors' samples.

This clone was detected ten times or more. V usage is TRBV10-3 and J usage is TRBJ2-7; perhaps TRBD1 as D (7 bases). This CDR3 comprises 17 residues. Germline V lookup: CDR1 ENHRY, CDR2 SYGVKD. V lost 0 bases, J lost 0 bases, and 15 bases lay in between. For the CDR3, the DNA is TGTGCCATCAGTGAGTCGAGGGGGCGGGAACCCTCCTACGAGCAGTACTTC. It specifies CAISESRGREPSYEQYF.

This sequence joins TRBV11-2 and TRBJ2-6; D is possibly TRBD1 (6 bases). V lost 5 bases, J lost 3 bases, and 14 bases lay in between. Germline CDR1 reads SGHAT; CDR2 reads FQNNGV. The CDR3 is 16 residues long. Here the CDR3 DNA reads TGTGCCAGCAGCGTACAGGGTTTCGGTGGGGCCAACGTCCTGACTTTC. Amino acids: CASSVQGFGGANVLTF.

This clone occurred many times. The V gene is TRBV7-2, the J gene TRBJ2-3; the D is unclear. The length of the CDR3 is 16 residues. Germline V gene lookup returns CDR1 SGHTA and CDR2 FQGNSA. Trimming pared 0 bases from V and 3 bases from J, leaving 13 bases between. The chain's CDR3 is CASSLAPGLGTDTQYF. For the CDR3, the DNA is TGTGCCAGCAGCTTAGCGCCCGGTCTCGGGACAGATACGCAGTATTTT.

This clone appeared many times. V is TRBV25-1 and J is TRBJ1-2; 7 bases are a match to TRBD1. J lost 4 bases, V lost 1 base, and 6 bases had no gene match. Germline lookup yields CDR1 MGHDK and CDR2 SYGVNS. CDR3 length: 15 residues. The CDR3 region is CASSEFDREGYGYTF. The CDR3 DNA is TGTGCCAGCAGTGAATTCGACAGGGAGGGCTATGGCTACACCTTC.

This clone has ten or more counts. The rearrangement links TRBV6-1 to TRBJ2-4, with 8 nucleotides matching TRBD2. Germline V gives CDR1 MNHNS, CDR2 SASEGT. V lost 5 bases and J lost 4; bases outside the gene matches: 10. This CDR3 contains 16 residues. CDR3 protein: CASSPYRLAPKNIQYF. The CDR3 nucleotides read TGTGCCAGCAGTCCTTACAGACTAGCGCCGAAAAACATTCAGTACTTC.

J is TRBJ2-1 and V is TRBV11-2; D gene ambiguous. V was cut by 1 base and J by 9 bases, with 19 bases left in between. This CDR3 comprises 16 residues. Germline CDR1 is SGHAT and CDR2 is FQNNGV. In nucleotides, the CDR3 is TGTGCCAGCAGCTTAGGGGTTGGCAGTGGGCAGAGTGAGCAGTTCTTC. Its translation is CASSLGVGSGQSEQFF.

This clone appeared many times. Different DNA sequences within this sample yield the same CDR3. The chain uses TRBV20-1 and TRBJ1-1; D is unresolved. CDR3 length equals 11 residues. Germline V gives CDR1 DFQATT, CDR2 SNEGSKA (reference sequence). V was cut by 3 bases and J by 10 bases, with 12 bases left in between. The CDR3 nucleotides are TGCAGTGCTAGGGATGGGGTCGCAGCTTTCTTT. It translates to CSARDGVAAFF.

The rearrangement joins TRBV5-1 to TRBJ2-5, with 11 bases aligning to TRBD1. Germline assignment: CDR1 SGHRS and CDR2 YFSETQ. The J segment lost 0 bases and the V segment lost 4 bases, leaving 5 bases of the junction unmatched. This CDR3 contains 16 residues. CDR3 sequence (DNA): TGCGCCAGCAGCCCCGGGACAGGGGGTTACCAAGAGACCCAGTACTTC. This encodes CASSPGTGGYQETQYF.

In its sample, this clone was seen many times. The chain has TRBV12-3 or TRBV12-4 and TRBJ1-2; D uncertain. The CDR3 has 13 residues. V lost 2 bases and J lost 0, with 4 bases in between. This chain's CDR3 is CASSLLANYGYTF. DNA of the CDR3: TGTGCCAGCAGTTTATTAGCTAACTATGGCTACACCTTC.

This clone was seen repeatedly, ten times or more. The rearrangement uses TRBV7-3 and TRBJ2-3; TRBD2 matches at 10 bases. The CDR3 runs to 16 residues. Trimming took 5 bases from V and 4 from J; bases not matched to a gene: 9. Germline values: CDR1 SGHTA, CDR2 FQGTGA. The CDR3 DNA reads TGTGCCAGCAGCCTATTAGCGGGAGGAACCCCAGATACGCAGTATTTT. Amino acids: CASSLLAGGTPDTQYF.